At least ten counts were recorded for the clone carrying this T cell receptor beta chain. This entry belongs to a study of early T cells in non-severe SARS-CoV-2 infection. Study information: Sequencing targeted bulk RNA from unsorted whole blood, leaving chains unpaired.

V was pared by 8 bases and J by 4 bases, with 5 bases of the junction left unmatched. Germline V gives CDR1 SEHNR, CDR2 FQNEAQ (reference sequence). The CDR3 has 13 amino acids. Each CDR3 protein is one row after TCRdb ran MiXCR on the 5' RACE reads. Of tens of thousands of distinct CDR3 sequences in the sample, less than 11% were seen once. Sequencing used whole blood. V usage is TRBV7-9 and J usage is TRBJ2-7; 10 nucleotides align to TRBD1. This receptor was obtained from an adult who was a healthcare worker with PCR-confirmed SARS-CoV-2 infection or an uninfected control (not recorded which). CDR3 DNA: TGTGCCAGCCGACCGGGACAGGGGTACGAGCAGTACTTC. Amino acid sequence: CASRPGQGYEQYF.